One sample yielded the 27 T cell receptor beta chains listed below, sequenced in a study of cytomegalovirus exposure and HLA in healthy donors. Using immunoSEQ multiplex PCR, the repertoire was profiled, and TCRdb retains in-frame clones only, with some absent. The top ten hold about a sixth of the sample, which has around 170,000 clones, roughly 85% seen once. The material sequenced was PBMCs. All receptors come from a man younger than 35 in good health and CMV-seropositive.

The chain couples TRBV15 to TRBJ2-2, with TRBD1 matching 10 bases. The V gene's germline CDR1 is LNHNV and CDR2 YYDKDF (reference sequence). Germline trimming cut 10 bases from V and 6 bases from J; bases unmatched to any gene: 29. The CDR3 loop spans 21 amino acids. Written as DNA, the CDR3 is TGTGCCAAATCCTACCAGTCTCGGGACAGGGGAGCGGGAGTACCTTCCGGGGAGCTGTTTTTT. Translated, it gives CAKSYQSRDRGAGVPSGELFF.

The rearrangement joins TRBV5-1 to TRBJ1-3; TRBD1 agrees at 7 bases. Per the germline V gene, CDR1 is SGHRS and CDR2 is YFSETQ. J was trimmed by 2 bases and V by 4 bases; bases with no gene match: 3. The CDR3 sequence is 14 residues long. CDR3 bases: TGCGCCAGCAGCGGCGGGACAGCTGGAAACACCATATATTTT. This encodes CASSGGTAGNTIYF.

J is TRBJ1-4 and V is TRBV30; D is undetermined. Germline CDR1 and CDR2: GTSNPN and SVGIG (reference sequence). Deletions cut 2 bases from V and 2 bases from J, with 9 bases between. The CDR3 is 14 residues long. CDR3 coding DNA: TGTGCCTGGAGTTTGAGTTTCACTAATGAAAAACTGTTTTTT. Translated, it gives CAWSLSFTNEKLFF.

V usage is TRBV7-2 and J usage is TRBJ1-2; 10 bases fit TRBD1. This CDR3 contains 17 residues. Germline V CDR1 and CDR2: SGHTA, FQGNSA. Unmatched junction bases numbered 11, after V lost 5 bases and J lost 2 bases. The DNA of the CDR3 is TGTGCCAGCAGCCCCTACCAACGGACAGGGGGGAACTATGGCTACACCTTC. It is translated as CASSPYQRTGGNYGYTF.

V gene TRBV7-3 combines with J gene TRBJ1-1; 7 bases match TRBD1. V was pared by 5 bases and J by 6 bases, with 9 bases of the junction left unmatched. CDR1 is SGHTA and CDR2 is FQGTGA in the germline V gene. This CDR3 comprises 14 residues. CDR3 DNA sequence: TGTGCCAGCAGCCAGTCCGGGGACAGCCCTGAAGCTTTCTTT. This gives the protein CASSQSGDSPEAFF.

This clone was detected once. This rearrangement joins TRBV11-2 to TRBJ2-1; 7 nucleotides agree with TRBD1. In germline, CDR1 is SGHAT, CDR2 FQNNGV. V shed 5 bases and J 1 base; nucleotides not matched to a gene: 5. CDR3 length: 15 residues. The CDR3 loop is CASSPTGSSYNEQFF. CDR3 nucleotides: TGTGCCAGCAGCCCGACAGGGTCTTCCTACAATGAGCAGTTCTTC.

The V call is TRBV5-4, the J call TRBJ1-2; D not resolved. This CDR3 spans 16 amino acids. The V and J ends lost 2 bases and 2 bases respectively, with 16 bases between them. Germline-derived CDR1 and CDR2 are SGHNT and YYREEE (reference sequence). The CDR3 sequence is CASSLPTMAQNYGYTF. DNA for the CDR3: TGTGCCAGCAGCTTACCCACTATGGCACAAAACTATGGCTACACCTTC.

V is TRBV29-1 and J is TRBJ2-7; 8 bases agree with TRBD2. Trimming at V came to 5 bases and at J to 7 bases, leaving 7 bases not matched to a gene. The CDR3 has 12 residues. Germline V gives CDR1 SQVTM, CDR2 ANQGSEA. For the CDR3, the DNA is TGCAGCGTTCGGCGGGAGGCCAAGGAGCAGTACTTC. Its translation is CSVRREAKEQYF.

This clone has a single count. The chain carries TRBV29-1 and TRBJ2-7; 9 bases match TRBD2. V dropped 1 base and J dropped 4; count of bases not matched to a gene: 8. CDR3 length: 15 amino acids. Germline V gene data show CDR1 as SQVTM and CDR2 as ANQGSEA. In DNA, the CDR3 is TGCAGCGTTGAAGGGACTCTAGCGGGGATTTACGAGCAGTACTTC. Protein sequence: CSVEGTLAGIYEQYF.

V gene TRBV2 combines with J gene TRBJ2-5; 8 positions agree with TRBD1. The germline V gene encodes CDR1 SNHLY and CDR2 FYNNEI. The CDR3 length is 14 residues. V dropped 6 bases and J dropped 5; count of bases not matched to a gene: 8. DNA of the CDR3: TGTGCCAGCAGGGCGACAGGGGATGGGGAGACCCAGTACTTC. Translated: CASRATGDGETQYF.

As concerns this clone: Other DNA sequences of this sample code for an identical CDR3. The genes are TRBV7-3 and TRBJ2-1; D possibly corresponds to TRBD2 (6 bases). With 6 bases removed from V and 2 bases from J, the gap between germline ends came to 8 bases. The CDR3 runs to 13 residues. Germline V lookup: CDR1 SGHTA, CDR2 FQGTGA. The CDR3 sequence: CASSSGAYNEQFF. The DNA for the CDR3 is TGTGCCAGCAGTTCGGGGGCCTACAATGAGCAGTTCTTC.

The chain joins TRBV5-4 to TRBJ1-3; 7 bases match TRBD1. Germline CDR1 and CDR2: SGHNT and YYREEE (reference sequence). Trimming took 4 bases from V and 4 from J; bases not matched to a gene: 8. The CDR3 loop spans 15 amino acids. The CDR3 region has the DNA TGTGCCAGCAGCCCCGGAGGCAGGGGGGGAAACACCATATATTTT. Translation: CASSPGGRGGNTIYF.

This chain links TRBV7-6 with TRBJ2-1; 7 positions agree with TRBD1. Germline V lookup: CDR1 SGHVS, CDR2 FNYEAQ. With V trimmed by 4 bases and J by 5 bases, 8 bases remained unmatched. The CDR3 loop spans 15 amino acids. The CDR3: CASSSWTGHHNEQFF. Here the CDR3 DNA reads TGTGCCAGCAGCTCTTGGACAGGCCACCACAATGAGCAGTTCTTC.

The chain links TRBV27 to TRBJ2-5; the match to TRBD2 covers 9 bases. The CDR3 is 14 amino acids. CDR1 MNHEY and CDR2 SMNVEV come from the germline V gene (reference sequence). The J segment lost 2 bases and the V segment lost 5 bases, leaving 3 bases of the junction unmatched. In DNA form, the CDR3 reads TGTGCCAGCAGTCCCGGACTAGCGCAAGAGACCCAGTACTTC. Its translation is CASSPGLAQETQYF.

This sequence joins TRBV7-9 and TRBJ2-7; maybe TRBD1 (5 bases). Trimming removed 1 base from V and 3 bases from J, with 10 bases in between. This CDR3 spans 14 amino acids. Germline CDR1 is SEHNR and CDR2 is FQNEAQ (reference sequence). The CDR3 reads CASSLGSGNYEQYF. CDR3 nucleotide sequence: TGTGCCAGCAGCTTAGGCTCAGGGAACTACGAGCAGTACTTC. The whole variable domain, filled in from reference TRBV7-9 and TRBJ2-7, reads DTGVSQNPRHKITKRGQNVTFRCDPISEHNRLYWYRQTLGQGPEFLTYFQNEAQLEKSRLLSDRFSAERPKGSFSTLEIQRTEQGDSAMYLCASSLGSGNYEQYFGPGTRLTVT.

J is TRBJ2-5 and V is TRBV19; TRBD1 agrees at 7 bases. Germline V gives CDR1 LNHDA, CDR2 SQIVND (reference sequence). J gave up 1 base and V 6 bases, and 8 bases lay outside the gene matches. The CDR3 totals 15 residues. The CDR3 DNA reads TGTGCCAGTAGAACCACGACAGGGCCCCAAGAGACCCAGTACTTC. This encodes CASRTTTGPQETQYF.

V gene TRBV6-5 combines with J gene TRBJ2-3, with D possibly matching TRBD2 (6 bases). The length of the CDR3 is 14 residues. CDR1 and CDR2 from the germline V gene are MNHEY and SVGAGI. V was shortened by 6 bases and J by 0 bases, with 10 bases between the two germline ends. The CDR3, as DNA: TGTGCCAGCAGACCAGCGGGTAGCACAGATACGCAGTATTTT. Residues: CASRPAGSTDTQYF.

V gene TRBV28 combines with J gene TRBJ2-7; TRBD1 matches 8 bases. The length of the CDR3 is 13 residues. CDR1 and CDR2 from the germline V gene are MDHEN and SYDVKM. The ends lost 6 bases at V and 1 base at J; junction bases unmatched: 2. CDR3 in amino acids: CASRTGGSYEQYF. Here the CDR3 DNA reads TGTGCCAGCAGAACAGGGGGGTCCTACGAGCAGTACTTC.

The J gene is TRBJ2-7, the V gene TRBV27; the match to TRBD2 covers 9 bases. Germline V gene lookup returns CDR1 MNHEY and CDR2 SMNVEV (reference sequence). This CDR3 spans 13 amino acids. The V and J ends lost 6 bases and 6 bases, in that order; junction bases with no gene match: 6. The chain's CDR3 is CASSLAGVGEQYF. In nucleotides, the CDR3 is TGTGCCAGCAGCTTAGCGGGAGTGGGCGAGCAGTACTTC.

The V call is TRBV5-1, the J call TRBJ2-1; 9 bases match TRBD2. Germline V lookup: CDR1 SGHRS, CDR2 YFSETQ. After removal of 4 bases from V and 2 bases from J, the junction contained 10 bases not matched to a gene. This CDR3 comprises 17 residues. CDR3 sequence reads: CASSRGGAGGTYNEQFF. CDR3 nucleotides: TGCGCCAGCAGCCGGGGTGGGGCGGGGGGGACCTACAATGAGCAGTTCTTC.

This clone was picked up one time. This chain joins TRBV12-5 and TRBJ1-1, with D unresolved. Germline V gene sequence: CDR1 LGHNT, CDR2 FRNRAP. The CDR3 is 14 amino acids. V was trimmed by 7 bases and J by 2 bases, leaving 14 bases between them. The CDR3 reads CASALRRENTEAFF. In DNA form, the CDR3 reads TGTGCTAGTGCTCTACGACGGGAAAACACTGAAGCTTTCTTT.

This chain uses TRBV30 with TRBJ1-5; D is ambiguous. CDR1 and CDR2 from the germline V gene are GTSNPN and SVGIG (reference sequence). V was clipped by 4 bases and J by 0 bases, with 7 bases between them. The CDR3 covers 13 residues. The CDR3 region is CAWTPDSNQPQHF. CDR3 sequence (DNA): TGTGCCTGGACACCAGATAGCAATCAGCCCCAGCATTTT.

The rearrangement uses TRBV30 and TRBJ2-1, with D tentatively TRBD1 (6 bases). Trimming left V 2 bases short and J 0 bases short, with 11 bases between. This CDR3 contains 15 residues. Germline CDR1 is GTSNPN and CDR2 is SVGIG (reference sequence). The CDR3 DNA follows: TGTGCCTGGAGTCGGGCGGACAGCTCCTACAATGAGCAGTTCTTC. Protein: CAWSRADSSYNEQFF.

This chain uses TRBV9 with TRBJ2-2; TRBD2 is a possible D gene (7 bases). This CDR3 has 15 residues. Trimming removed 0 bases from V and 4 bases from J, with 10 bases in between. Germline CDR1 reads SGDLS; CDR2 reads YYNGEE. DNA for the CDR3: TGTGCCAGCAGCGTAGGGGGGGGCGGCACCGGGGAGCTGTTTTTT. Translation gives CASSVGGGGTGELFF.

CDR3 sequence: CASSRMVRDEAFF. The CDR3, as DNA: TGTGCCAGCTCACGAATGGTCCGGGATGAAGCTTTCTTT. The chain carries TRBV18 and TRBJ1-1; D uncertain. CDR3 length: 13 amino acids. V was shortened by 4 bases and J by 7 bases, with 13 bases between the two germline ends. Germline values: CDR1 KGHSH, CDR2 LQKENI.

The gene calls are TRBV5-1 and TRBJ2-5; TRBD1 agrees at 7 bases. Germline values: CDR1 SGHRS, CDR2 YFSETQ. V lost 5 bases and J lost 4; bases outside the gene matches: 8. CDR3 length: 14 residues. The CDR3 DNA sequence: TGCGCCAGCAGATTACAGGGGCCGGGAGAGACCCAGTACTTC. It specifies CASRLQGPGETQYF.

The rearrangement joins TRBV28 to TRBJ2-1; possible D gene TRBD1, 6 bases. Germline V gene sequence: CDR1 MDHEN, CDR2 SYDVKM. Trimming stripped 5 bases from V and 7 bases from J, with 21 bases between. The CDR3 is 16 amino acids. The CDR3 DNA follows: TGTGCCAGCAGTCCCCCTATAATACAGGGTCTAAATGAGCAGTTCTTC. This translates into CASSPPIIQGLNEQFF. The entire variable domain, with the rest obtained from reference TRBV28 and TRBJ2-1, is as follows: DVKVTQSSRYLVKRTGEKVFLECVQDMDHENMFWYRQDPGLGLRLIYFSYDVKMKEKGDIPEGYSVSREKKERFSLILESASTNQTSMYLCASSPPIIQGLNEQFFGPGTRLTVL.